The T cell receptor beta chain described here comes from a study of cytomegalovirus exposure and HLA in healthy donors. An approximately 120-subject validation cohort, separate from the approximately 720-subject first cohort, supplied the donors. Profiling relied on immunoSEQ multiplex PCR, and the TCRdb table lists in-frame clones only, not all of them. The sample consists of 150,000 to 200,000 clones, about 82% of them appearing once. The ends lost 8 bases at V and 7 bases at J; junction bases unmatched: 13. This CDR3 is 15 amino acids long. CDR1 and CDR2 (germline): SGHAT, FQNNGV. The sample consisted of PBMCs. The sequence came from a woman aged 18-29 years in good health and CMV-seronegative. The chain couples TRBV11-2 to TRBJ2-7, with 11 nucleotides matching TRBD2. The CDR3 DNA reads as TGTGCCAGCCGAACAACTAGCGGGGGCATCGGAGAGCAGTACTTC. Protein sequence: CASRTTSGGIGEQYF.